This T cell receptor (beta chain) is drawn from a study of T cell responses to AZD1222 COVID-19 vaccine. Study-level points and caveats: Clonal diversity was possibly underestimated; the donors were predominantly white British and more often female. Repertoires were sampled only after the peak T cell response.

Sequencing was performed with immunoSEQ multiplex PCR; in TCRdb, only in-frame clones are kept and a portion is missing. The table includes approximately 200,000 clones, about 87% detected once. Remarks on this clone: Its specificity is unknown.

CDR3 length: 13 amino acids. The V and J ends lost 0 bases and 10 bases respectively, with 15 bases between them. Germline CDR1 and CDR2: GTSNPN and SVGIG (reference sequence). The clonotype comes from an adult in good health. V and J are TRBV30 and TRBJ1-1; D remains unclear. The sample in question was peripheral blood, obtained on day 0 of MenACWY control vaccination. Written as DNA, the CDR3 is TGTGCCTGGAGTGTACCGGACCTGGGCGTAGCTTTCTTT. This gives the protein CAWSVPDLGVAFF.